These 25 T cell receptor beta chains were all obtained from the same sample, sequenced in a study of regulatory T cells in long-lasting Graves disease (dated by TCRdb to about 2021). Library method: multiplex PCR. The instrument given in TCRdb is Illumina HiSeq 4000. CDR3 regions were amplified by Arm-PCR with iRepertoire HTBI primers to construct TCR beta libraries. Using fastp trimming at Q25 and MiXCR clonotype assembly, TCRdb reanalyzed the public sequencing data and kept in-frame beta chains. Records with the same CDR3 protein are collapsed into one entry carrying the most frequent genes and DNA. This sample gives around 250,000 distinct CDR3 sequences in total; 15% to 20% of them show up just once. The ten most abundant clones make up around 15% of the sample. The sample's time point label is to be understood as: newly diagnosed GD, antithyroid drugs for less than 3 months. RNA was extracted from PBMCs in TRIzol for both TCR sequencing and RNA sequencing.

This same sample was also taken into another study, of T cells in Graves' hyperthyroidism and ophthalmopathy.

Sequencing used peripheral blood mononuclear cells (PBMCs), obtained at new diagnosis, from a patient treated with antithyroid drugs. The origin of the receptors is a woman between 25 and 40 years old with Graves disease. Donor details come from another sample of the same person, matched by shared clones.

This clonotype occurred many times. The chain joins TRBV20-1 to TRBJ2-1; D is perhaps TRBD1 or TRBD2 (6 bases each). The CDR3 is 15 amino acids. Between the trimmed V and J ends, which lost 3 bases and 7 bases, there was a span of 19 bases. Germline lookup yields CDR1 DFQATT and CDR2 SNEGSKA (reference sequence). CDR3 region: CSASDGGLGKNEQFF. CDR3 nucleotides: TGCAGTGCTAGTGATGGGGGGCTAGGTAAAAATGAGCAGTTCTTC.

About this clonotype itself: It is likely a read error: a sequence one base away is far more abundant. The rearrangement links TRBV7-2 to TRBJ1-1; 10 bases agree with TRBD1. J lost 2 bases, V lost 8 bases, and 5 bases had no gene match. Germline V gene lookup returns CDR1 SGHTA and CDR2 FQGNSA. This CDR3 is 14 amino acids long. This CDR3 reads CASCRDRGNTEAFF. As DNA, the CDR3 is TGTGCCAGCTGCCGGGACAGGGGAAACACTGAAGCTTTCTTT.

Remarks on this clonotype: A much larger clonotype is one base distant, so this may be a read error. The V and J genes are TRBV6-9 and TRBJ1-4; no definite D call. Germline V lookup: CDR1 MNHGY, CDR2 SVAAGI. The CDR3 consists of 14 residues. CDR3 in DNA: TGTGTCAGCAGTTGGACTCGGAGAGGTGAAAAACTGTTTTTT. Protein: CVSSWTRRGEKLFF.

This clonotype was counted at least ten times. CDR3 sequence reads: CASSSGGFGNTIYF. As DNA, the CDR3 is TGTGCCAGCAGCTCGGGGGGCTTTGGAAACACCATATATTTT. The chain combines TRBV13 with TRBJ1-3; perhaps TRBD1 as D (6 bases). V was clipped by 4 bases and J by 3 bases, with 10 bases between them. Germline V CDR1 and CDR2: PRHDT, FYEKMQ (reference sequence). CDR3 length equals 14 residues.

The chain couples TRBV6-9 to TRBJ1-5, with D unresolved. Deletions cut 3 bases from V and 4 bases from J, with 13 bases between. The CDR3 contains 15 residues. From germline, CDR1 is MNHGY and CDR2 SVAAGI. In nucleotides, the CDR3 is TGTGCCAGCAGTTACGGGTGGGATCGAAATCAGCCCCAGCATTTT. Protein product: CASSYGWDRNQPQHF.

This clonotype showed up many times. One end of the junction varies from germline; a read error may be responsible. The chain carries TRBV5-5 and TRBJ1-1; D call uncertain. There are 14 residues in the CDR3. CDR1 and CDR2 from the germline V gene are SGHKS and YYEKEE (reference sequence). CDR3 DNA: TGCGCCAGCAGCTTGGAAAGGGTTGGCACTGAAGCTTTCTTT. Protein: CASSLERVGTEAFF.

The V gene is TRBV10-3, the J gene TRBJ1-1; D gene uncertain. This CDR3 region has 15 residues. The V gene lost 0 bases and the J gene lost 0 bases, with 8 bases spanning the gap. Germline assignment: CDR1 ENHRY and CDR2 SYGVKD. The CDR3 bases are TGTGCCATCAGTGAGTCCGAGGACCTGAACACTGAAGCTTTCTTT. As protein: CAISESEDLNTEAFF.

The V gene is TRBV19, the J gene TRBJ1-2; weak D call: TRBD1 (6 bases). This CDR3 spans 15 amino acids. The V gene lost 1 base and the J gene lost 4 bases, with 13 bases spanning the gap. CDR1 is LNHDA, CDR2 SQIVND, per germline (reference sequence). The CDR3: CASSIAQGPLYGYTF. CDR3 in DNA: TGTGCCAGTAGTATAGCCCAGGGGCCCCTCTATGGCTACACCTTC.

This clonotype was counted many times. The genes are TRBV19 and TRBJ1-3; possible D gene TRBD1, 6 bases. Per germline, CDR1 LNHDA and CDR2 SQIVND (reference sequence). Trimming pared 9 bases from V and 4 bases from J, leaving 10 bases between. The CDR3 spans 12 residues. The CDR3 sequence: CASTTGGNTIYF. The CDR3 DNA reads TGTGCCAGCACGACAGGCGGAAACACCATATATTTT.

This clonotype was counted between two and nine times. The V call is TRBV5-8, the J call TRBJ1-2; D call uncertain. The CDR3 is 15 residues long. Trimming stripped 0 bases from V and 4 bases from J, with 13 bases between. Per germline, CDR1 SGHTS and CDR2 YDEGEE. CDR3 sequence reads: CASSLASGALYGYTF. CDR3 nucleotides: TGTGCCAGCAGCTTGGCCTCGGGAGCCCTCTATGGCTACACCTTC.

Regarding this clonotype: A read error may be the cause here, since a much bigger clone is one base away. Likely a read error: the CDR3 ends without its conserved phenylalanine or tryptophan. The rearrangement links TRBV16 to TRBJ2-6; 7 bases agree with TRBD1. V shed 1 base and J 4 bases; nucleotides not matched to a gene: 10. The CDR3 extends over 18 amino acids. Per germline, CDR1 KGHSY and CDR2 FQNENV. The CDR3 DNA follows: TGTGCCAGCAGCCAATTGAAGGGGGCTAGGTCCGGGGCCAACGTCCTGACTTGC. It is translated as CASSQLKGARSGANVLTC.

This clonotype was recorded at least ten times. V and J are TRBV5-1 and TRBJ1-2, with D tentatively TRBD1 (5 bases). Trimming left V 1 base short and J 1 base short, with 17 bases between. The CDR3 has 17 residues. Germline-derived CDR1 and CDR2 are SGHRS and YFSETQ. This CDR3 is CASSLIDRDVRNYGYTF. DNA of the CDR3: TGCGCCAGCAGCTTGATTGACCGGGACGTCCGTAACTATGGCTACACCTTC.

This clonotype appeared many times. J is TRBJ2-5 and V is TRBV5-1, with D uncertain. V shed 1 base and J shed 3 bases, with 10 bases lying between them. Germline assignment: CDR1 SGHRS and CDR2 YFSETQ. The CDR3 has 14 amino acids. The CDR3 loop reads CASSLISLEETQYF. CDR3 nucleotide sequence: TGCGCCAGCAGCTTGATAAGTTTGGAAGAGACCCAGTACTTC.

This clonotype was recorded at least ten times. The rearrangement joins TRBV6-1 to TRBJ1-5, with TRBD1 as a possible D gene (6 bases). CDR1 and CDR2 from the germline V gene are MNHNS and SASEGT. With 8 bases removed from V and 4 bases from J, the gap between germline ends came to 15 bases. The CDR3 has 14 amino acids. CDR3 nucleotides: TGTGCCAGCTCCCTCGGGGGCCAAAATCAGCCCCAGCATTTT. Protein product: CASSLGGQNQPQHF.

At least ten counts were recorded for this clonotype. The gene calls are TRBV20-1 and TRBJ1-1; D is uncertain. Germline values: CDR1 DFQATT, CDR2 SNEGSKA (reference sequence). The CDR3 consists of 13 residues. The V end lost 6 bases, the J end lost 0 bases, and 11 bases lay between the germline ends. The CDR3 here is CSAVENMNTEAFF. Here the CDR3 DNA reads TGCAGTGCCGTAGAAAACATGAACACTGAAGCTTTCTTT.

This clonotype occurred many times. V and J are TRBV6-1 and TRBJ1-1, with 7 bases identical to TRBD1. The CDR3 consists of 14 residues. Per the germline V gene, CDR1 is MNHNS and CDR2 is SASEGT. J gave up 0 bases and V 9 bases, and 7 bases lay outside the gene matches. The CDR3 here is CASWDRIMNTEAFF. The DNA of the CDR3 is TGTGCCAGTTGGGACAGAATAATGAACACTGAAGCTTTCTTT.

Ten or more counts support this clonotype. Compared with germline, one end of the junction differs, possibly owing to a read error. This chain connects TRBV11-2 to TRBJ1-2; 9 bases are a match to TRBD1. CDR1 SGHAT and CDR2 FQNNGV come from the germline V gene. The CDR3 spans 16 residues. This chain's CDR3 is CASSLSGTGTFYGYTF. The CDR3 nucleotides read TGCGCCAGCAGCTTATCCGGGACAGGGACTTTCTATGGCTACACCTTC.

This clonotype came up many times. The chain has TRBV12-3 or TRBV12-4 and TRBJ1-1; no definite D call. With 5 bases removed from V and 7 bases from J, the gap between germline ends came to 14 bases. The CDR3 sequence is 13 residues long. The CDR3 spells CASSQTWESEAFF. CDR3 DNA sequence: TGTGCCAGCAGTCAAACGTGGGAGAGTGAAGCTTTCTTT.

This clonotype occurred many times. J is TRBJ2-3 and V is TRBV20-1; no reliable D call. The J call is uncertain, as TRBJ1-1 better fits the DNA end. Germline CDR1 and CDR2: DFQATT and SNEGSKA (reference sequence). CDR3 length: 12 residues. The CDR3 region is CSASPWNTEAFF. The DNA for the CDR3 is TGCAGTGCTTCACCGTGGAACACTGAAGCTTTCTTT.

There are many counts of this clonotype. The gene calls are TRBV20-1 and TRBJ1-3, with D unresolved. Trimming cost V 2 bases and J 2 bases, with 13 bases left between them. The germline gives CDR1 DFQATT, CDR2 SNEGSKA (reference sequence). The CDR3 contains 15 residues. The CDR3 coding sequence is TGCAGTGCTAGAAGTTCCAGGTTCACTGGAAACACCATATATTTT. Amino acid sequence: CSARSSRFTGNTIYF.

This clonotype was detected many times. This rearrangement joins TRBV2 to TRBJ2-7, with D perhaps given as TRBD1 or TRBD2 (5 bases each). Germline V gives CDR1 SNHLY, CDR2 FYNNEI. The CDR3 has 14 residues. Trimming cost V 6 bases and J 1 base, with 13 bases left between them. The CDR3 sequence is CASRGTADSYEQYF. In DNA form, the CDR3 reads TGTGCCAGCAGGGGGACGGCCGATTCCTACGAGCAGTACTTC. The entire variable domain, with the rest obtained from reference TRBV2 and TRBJ2-7, is as follows: EPEVTQTPSHQVTQMGQEVILRCVPISNHLYFYWYRQILGQKVEFLVSFYNNEISEKSEIFDDQFSVERPDGSNFTLKIRSTKLEDSAMYFCASRGTADSYEQYFGPGTRLTVT.

This clonotype was seen many times. The gene calls are TRBV3-1 and TRBJ1-1; 8 nucleotides match TRBD1. Germline CDR1 reads LGHDT; CDR2 reads YNNKEL (reference sequence). The CDR3 is 14 amino acids. The V and J ends lost 7 bases and 5 bases, in that order; junction bases with no gene match: 9. CDR3 residues: CASTFGQGGTEAFF. The CDR3 DNA reads as TGTGCCAGCACCTTCGGACAGGGAGGGACTGAAGCTTTCTTT.

J is TRBJ2-1 and V is TRBV12-3 or TRBV12-4; unclear D gene. Deletions cut 4 bases from V and 6 bases from J, with 7 bases between. The CDR3 covers 12 residues. This CDR3 reads CASSYGPNEQFF. The CDR3, as DNA: TGTGCCAGCAGTTATGGGCCCAATGAGCAGTTCTTC.

J is TRBJ2-1 and V is TRBV6-1; D gene unclear. V lost 3 bases to trimming and J lost 0 bases, with 6 bases between them. The length of the CDR3 is 14 residues. Per germline, CDR1 MNHNS and CDR2 SASEGT. DNA of the CDR3: TGTGCCAGCAGTGACAGGAGCTCCTACAATGAGCAGTTCTTC. This codes for CASSDRSSYNEQFF.

This clonotype was picked up many times. The chain combines TRBV12-5 with TRBJ1-2, with D uncertain. CDR3 length equals 13 residues. The germline V gene has CDR1 LGHNT and CDR2 FRNRAP. Here the CDR3 DNA reads TGTGTTACCCGTGGGCAGGATTTCTATGGCTACACCTTC. Its protein product is CVTRGQDFYGYTF.